Below are 27 T cell receptor beta chains sequenced from a single sample in a study of blood T cell repertoires in COVID-19. Using immunoSEQ multiplex PCR, the repertoire was profiled, and TCRdb retains in-frame clones only, with some absent. The sample lists 200,000 to 250,000 clones; 84% were seen once. The specimen was peripheral blood. The source of these receptors is a man younger than 45 with active or convalescent COVID-19.

This chain links TRBV19 with TRBJ2-2; D remains ambiguous. V was cut by 2 bases and J by 8 bases, with 6 bases left in between. CDR1 and CDR2 (germline): LNHDA, SQIVND (reference sequence). The CDR3 is 12 amino acids. The CDR3 loop reads CASSILVGELFF. Here the CDR3 DNA reads TGTGCCAGTAGTATACTAGTTGGGGAGCTGTTTTTT.

This clone was observed once. The chain is built from TRBV6-2 or TRBV6-3 and TRBJ2-3, with no clear D. From germline, CDR1 is MNHEY and CDR2 SVGEGT. V was pared by 5 bases and J by 0 bases, with 3 bases between. The length of the CDR3 is 12 residues. The CDR3 loop reads CASSQSTDTQYF. CDR3 in DNA: TGTGCCAGCAGTCAGAGCACAGATACGCAGTATTTT.

The chain carries TRBV7-9 and TRBJ2-3; 7 positions agree with TRBD1. The germline V gene has CDR1 SEHNR and CDR2 FQNEAQ (reference sequence). The CDR3 runs 14 residues. V was clipped by 1 base and J by 5 bases; unmatched bases: 3. The CDR3: CASSLEGAGDTQYF. DNA of the CDR3: TGTGCCAGCAGCTTAGAGGGGGCTGGAGATACGCAGTATTTT.

The gene calls are TRBV6-5 and TRBJ2-1; D is perhaps TRBD2 (6 bases). The germline CDR1 and CDR2 sequences are MNHEY and SVGAGI. V shed 6 bases and J shed 4 bases, with 7 bases lying between them. The CDR3 is 12 amino acids. DNA for the CDR3: TGTGCCAGCAGCGGAGGGTACAATGAGCAGTTCTTC. Translation gives CASSGGYNEQFF.

In this sample, this clone turned up a few times. The V call is TRBV7-9, the J call TRBJ2-3, with D possibly being TRBD1 (6 bases). Germline assignment: CDR1 SEHNR and CDR2 FQNEAQ (reference sequence). The CDR3 has 14 amino acids. Trimming shortened V by 4 bases and J by 2 bases, and 10 bases separated the two germline ends. CDR3 nucleotides: TGTGCCAGCAGCTCTACAGGGCACACAGATACGCAGTATTTT. Its protein is CASSSTGHTDTQYF.

The gene calls are TRBV11-3 and TRBJ2-3; D not resolved. Germline V gene data show CDR1 as SGHNT and CDR2 as YENEEA. With 5 bases removed from V and 7 bases from J, the gap between germline ends came to 7 bases. CDR3 size: 11 residues. The CDR3 loop reads CASSQSNTQYF. Here the CDR3 DNA reads TGTGCCAGCAGCCAATCTAATACGCAGTATTTT.

The chain links TRBV27 to TRBJ2-1, with TRBD2 matching over 8 bases. V shed 2 bases and J 4 bases; nucleotides not matched to a gene: 16. Germline-derived CDR1 and CDR2 are MNHEY and SMNVEV (reference sequence). The CDR3 is made up of 19 amino acids. CDR3 bases: TGTGCCAGCAGTTTACACGGTGGCTTGCGGGAGGAAGGTTACAATGAGCAGTTCTTC. Amino acids: CASSLHGGLREEGYNEQFF.

This clone was seen ten or more times. The V and J genes are TRBV5-4 and TRBJ2-7; 8 nucleotides match TRBD2. Germline V gene data show CDR1 as SGHNT and CDR2 as YYREEE (reference sequence). Germline trimming cut 4 bases from V and 5 bases from J; bases unmatched to any gene: 14. This CDR3 is 16 amino acids long. CDR3 region: CASSVLPGLGSHEQYF. Written as DNA, the CDR3 is TGTGCCAGCAGCGTATTACCGGGACTAGGGTCTCACGAGCAGTACTTC.

This chain connects TRBV19 to TRBJ2-1; D might be TRBD1 (6 bases). V was cut by 6 bases and J by 7 bases, with 19 bases left in between. The germline gives CDR1 LNHDA, CDR2 SQIVND (reference sequence). This CDR3 comprises 15 residues. CDR3 DNA sequence: TGTGCCAGTAGAAAGAAAAAAGATCAGGGGAATGAGCAGTTCTTC. Its translation is CASRKKKDQGNEQFF.

A remark on this clone: This same CDR3 is encoded by further DNA sequences in the sample. The chain has TRBV4-3 and TRBJ2-1; 10 positions agree with TRBD2. Germline CDR1 and CDR2: LGHNA and YSLEER. The V gene end was trimmed by 1 base and the J gene end by 4 bases; junction bases not matched to a gene: 4. The CDR3 totals 16 residues. The CDR3 DNA reads as TGCGCCAGCAGCCAAGGAGTAGCGGGGGGTTACAATGAGCAGTTCTTC. Protein: CASSQGVAGGYNEQFF.

This chain connects TRBV27 to TRBJ1-2, with a tentative D call TRBD1 (5 bases). Germline V gene lookup returns CDR1 MNHEY and CDR2 SMNVEV (reference sequence). With 3 bases removed from V and 6 bases from J, the gap between germline ends came to 11 bases. The CDR3 has 13 amino acids. The CDR3 reads CASSFAGRDGYTF. CDR3 coding DNA: TGTGCCAGCAGTTTCGCGGGACGGGATGGCTACACCTTC.

The rearrangement uses TRBV19 and TRBJ1-6; D may be TRBD1 (5 bases). V dropped 6 bases and J dropped 0 bases, with 12 bases sitting between them. Germline CDR1 is LNHDA and CDR2 is SQIVND (reference sequence). The length of the CDR3 is 16 residues. The CDR3 DNA reads as TGTGCCAGTAGCCCGGGGGGGAGCTCCTATAATTCACCCCTCCACTTT. Translation: CASSPGGSSYNSPLHF.

This sequence joins TRBV10-2 and TRBJ2-7; 8 nucleotides match TRBD1. V trimming: 2 bases; J trimming: 1 base; junction bases outside the gene matches: 10. The CDR3 is 17 residues long. Germline V gives CDR1 WSHSY, CDR2 SAAADI. CDR3 amino acids: CASSETTPRGQSYEQYF. DNA for the CDR3: TGCGCCAGCAGTGAGACCACCCCCAGGGGGCAGTCCTACGAGCAGTACTTC.

A few counts support this clone. V usage is TRBV7-7 and J usage is TRBJ2-2, with TRBD1 matching 8 bases. Germline V gene lookup returns CDR1 SSHAT and CDR2 FNYEAQ (reference sequence). The junction had 11 bases not matched to a gene; V was cut back by 5 bases and J by 6 bases. This CDR3 contains 16 residues. CDR3 DNA sequence: TGTGCCAGCAGCCCGCGAAAGACAGGGGTTGCCGGGGAGCTGTTTTTT. Translation gives CASSPRKTGVAGELFF.

Only one count was recorded for this clone. V is TRBV19 and J is TRBJ2-3; 10 bases fit TRBD1. Per germline, CDR1 LNHDA and CDR2 SQIVND (reference sequence). The CDR3 extends over 14 amino acids. Trimming cost V 3 bases and J 6 bases; bases outside gene matches: 3. The CDR3, as DNA: TGTGCCAGTAGTATCCGACAGGGGGCTGATACGCAGTATTTT. Protein product: CASSIRQGADTQYF.

The chain employs TRBV28 and TRBJ2-5; D uncertain. Germline CDR1 is MDHEN and CDR2 is SYDVKM. This CDR3 region has 14 residues. Trimming stripped 6 bases from V and 2 bases from J, with 13 bases between. The CDR3 sequence: CASSLLENQETQYF. The CDR3 DNA reads TGTGCCAGCAGCCTCCTAGAGAATCAAGAGACCCAGTACTTC.

The CDR3 protein is CASSLAEGAGQFF. For the CDR3, the DNA is TGTGCCAGCAGTTTAGCCGAGGGGGCAGGGCAGTTCTTC. The V call is TRBV12-3 or TRBV12-4, the J call TRBJ2-1; 7 positions agree with TRBD1. This CDR3 has 13 amino acids. Losses at the gene ends were 0 bases for V and 12 bases for J; bases not matched to a gene: 5.

J is TRBJ2-3 and V is TRBV7-2, with D possibly matching TRBD2 (6 bases). Germline-derived CDR1 and CDR2 are SGHTA and FQGNSA. This CDR3 is built from 12 residues. Deletions cut 3 bases from V and 6 bases from J, with 7 bases between. CDR3 in DNA: TGTGCCAGCAGCTTTGGGGGGGATACGCAGTATTTT. It translates to CASSFGGDTQYF. Full variable domain (rest looked up from reference TRBV7-2 and TRBJ2-3): GAGVSQSPSNKVTEKGKDVELRCDPISGHTALYWYRQSLGQGLEFLIYFQGNSAPDKSGLPSDRFSAERTGGSVSTLTIQRTQQEDSAVYLCASSFGGDTQYFGPGTRLTVL.

The chain combines TRBV6-5 with TRBJ2-1; 8 nucleotides match TRBD2. In germline, CDR1 is MNHEY, CDR2 SVGAGI. CDR3 length: 14 amino acids. After removal of 6 bases from V and 9 bases from J, the junction contained 10 bases not matched to a gene. CDR3 nucleotide sequence: TGTGCCAGCAGAGTGGGAGCGGGAGAGGGTGAGCAGTTCTTC. Translating gives CASRVGAGEGEQFF.

This chain uses TRBV9 with TRBJ2-4; 8 bases align to TRBD1. CDR1 is SGDLS, CDR2 YYNGEE, per germline. The CDR3 extends over 16 amino acids. The J segment lost 7 bases and the V segment lost 0 bases, leaving 9 bases of the junction unmatched. The CDR3 DNA follows: TGTGCCAGCAGCGTAGCTCGGGCAGGGGGCAGGAACATTCAGTACTTC. Its translation is CASSVARAGGRNIQYF.

The V call is TRBV7-9, the J call TRBJ2-7; TRBD1 agrees at 10 bases. The germline CDR1 and CDR2 sequences are SEHNR and FQNEAQ (reference sequence). The J segment lost 3 bases and the V segment lost 6 bases, leaving 11 bases of the junction unmatched. The CDR3 loop spans 16 amino acids. The CDR3 loop is CASSPSPGTGVYEQYF. CDR3 sequence (DNA): TGTGCCAGCAGTCCATCTCCCGGGACAGGGGTCTACGAGCAGTACTTC.

The genes are TRBV20-1 and TRBJ2-7; no clear D gene. This CDR3 is 11 amino acids long. V was clipped by 1 base and J by 6 bases, with 7 bases between them. Germline values: CDR1 DFQATT, CDR2 SNEGSKA (reference sequence). The CDR3 nucleotides are TGCAGTGCTAGAGGAATCGGCGAGCAGTACTTC. Protein product: CSARGIGEQYF.

The chain uses TRBV2 and TRBJ2-1, with TRBD2 matching 8 bases. V was pared by 5 bases and J by 0 bases, with 15 bases of the junction left unmatched. CDR1 and CDR2 (germline): SNHLY, FYNNEI. This CDR3 region has 19 residues. CDR3 sequence reads: CASSNVGSTSGGSYNEQFF. In DNA form, the CDR3 reads TGTGCCAGCAGTAACGTTGGTTCAACTAGCGGCGGCTCCTACAATGAGCAGTTCTTC. Full variable domain (outside the CDR3, taken from reference TRBV2 and TRBJ2-1): EPEVTQTPSHQVTQMGQEVILRCVPISNHLYFYWYRQILGQKVEFLVSFYNNEISEKSEIFDDQFSVERPDGSNFTLKIRSTKLEDSAMYFCASSNVGSTSGGSYNEQFFGPGTRLTVL.

The chain is built from TRBV7-2 and TRBJ2-7, with a tentative D call TRBD1 (6 bases). Germline lookup yields CDR1 SGHTA and CDR2 FQGNSA. V lost 1 base and J 7 bases, leaving 14 bases between the germline ends. The CDR3 totals 14 residues. The CDR3 reads CASSLVLERGEQYF. The DNA of the CDR3 is TGTGCCAGCAGCTTAGTCCTGGAGAGGGGGGAGCAGTACTTC.

This clone has a single count. This chain uses TRBV19 with TRBJ1-3; D is perhaps TRBD1 (5 bases). The length of the CDR3 is 14 residues. Trimming shortened V by 7 bases and J by 4 bases, and 14 bases separated the two germline ends. Looked up from germline, CDR1 is LNHDA and CDR2 is SQIVND (reference sequence). The CDR3 loop reads CASKWGGGGNTIYF. The CDR3 region has the DNA TGTGCCAGTAAATGGGGCGGTGGAGGAAACACCATATATTTT.

The CDR3 nucleotides are TGTGCCAGCAGTTTAGGGAGTAGCAATCAGCCCCAGCATTTT. Amino acids: CASSLGSSNQPQHF. V is TRBV28 and J is TRBJ1-5; no firm D call. The CDR3 totals 14 residues. Trimming removed 2 bases at V and 0 bases at J, with 5 bases between. Germline-derived CDR1 and CDR2 are MDHEN and SYDVKM.

The chain links TRBV30 to TRBJ2-7; D perhaps matches TRBD2 (5 bases). From germline, CDR1 is GTSNPN and CDR2 SVGIG (reference sequence). The V and J ends lost 6 bases and 0 bases respectively, with 15 bases between them. This CDR3 is built from 14 residues. The DNA of the CDR3 is TGTGCCTGCGTCTCCGGGGTTAGCTCCTACGAGCAGTACTTC. Its translation is CACVSGVSSYEQYF.